Below, 5 T cell receptor beta chains from the same sample are listed, as sequenced in a study of blood T cell repertoires in COVID-19. Using immunoSEQ multiplex PCR, the repertoire was profiled, and TCRdb retains in-frame clones only, with some absent. The table lists 250,000 to 350,000 clones, 88% of them singletons. The sequenced material came from PBMCs or T cells enriched from blood (not recorded which). The receptors were gathered from a woman aged 25 to 39 who had recovered from COVID-19.

The gene calls are TRBV27 and TRBJ1-3; the D gene is possibly TRBD1 (5 bases). In germline, CDR1 is MNHEY, CDR2 SMNVEV (reference sequence). V lost 6 bases and J 3 bases, leaving 18 bases between the germline ends. The CDR3 covers 16 residues. CDR3 loop: CASSTSQGNRGNTIYF. In nucleotides, the CDR3 is TGTGCCAGCAGCACGAGTCAGGGAAATCGTGGAAACACCATATATTTT.

This chain joins TRBV29-1 and TRBJ2-5; weak D call: TRBD1 (5 bases). Deletions cut 5 bases from V and 2 bases from J, with 12 bases between. The CDR3 runs to 13 residues. Germline CDR1 reads SQVTM; CDR2 reads ANQGSEA. CDR3 nucleotide sequence: TGCAGCGTTCAACCAGGGATGCAAGAGACCCAGTACTTC. Translated: CSVQPGMQETQYF.

This sequence joins TRBV7-2 and TRBJ1-2, with 7 nucleotides matching TRBD1. Germline V CDR1 and CDR2: SGHTA, FQGNSA. V trimming: 5 bases; J trimming: 5 bases; junction bases outside the gene matches: 8. The CDR3 length is 14 residues. Written as DNA, the CDR3 is TGTGCCAGCAGCCCAAATCCGACAGGGTATGGCTACACCTTC. It is translated as CASSPNPTGYGYTF.

The chain joins TRBV6-2 or TRBV6-3 to TRBJ1-4; 8 bases are shared with TRBD1. With 1 base clipped from V and 8 bases from J, the junction kept 3 bases outside the gene matches. Germline lookup yields CDR1 MNHEY and CDR2 SVGEGT. CDR3 length: 14 amino acids. CDR3 sequence reads: CASSYWDRSEKLFF. In DNA form, the CDR3 reads TGTGCCAGCAGTTACTGGGACAGGTCCGAAAAACTGTTTTTT.

The rearrangement uses TRBV25-1 and TRBJ2-5; TRBD1 is a possible D gene (6 bases). Germline CDR1 reads MGHDK; CDR2 reads SYGVNS. The CDR3 is made up of 14 amino acids. The V end lost 8 bases, the J end lost 9 bases, and 22 bases lay between the germline ends. Written as DNA, the CDR3 is TGTGCCAGCGGGACACCGGTGCAGTCCGGGGCCCAGTACTTC. Translating it yields CASGTPVQSGAQYF.